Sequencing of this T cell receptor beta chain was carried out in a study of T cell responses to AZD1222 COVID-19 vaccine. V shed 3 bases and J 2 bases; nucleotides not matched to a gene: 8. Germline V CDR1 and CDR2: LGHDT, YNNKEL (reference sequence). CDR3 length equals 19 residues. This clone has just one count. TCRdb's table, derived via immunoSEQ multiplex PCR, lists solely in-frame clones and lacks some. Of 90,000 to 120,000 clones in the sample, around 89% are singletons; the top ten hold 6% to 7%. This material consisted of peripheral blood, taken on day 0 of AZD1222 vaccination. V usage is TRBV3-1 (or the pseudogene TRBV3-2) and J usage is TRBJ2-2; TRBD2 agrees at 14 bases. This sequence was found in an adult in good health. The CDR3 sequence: CASSHRLAGGLGNTGELFF. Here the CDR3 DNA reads TGTGCCAGCAGCCACCGACTAGCGGGAGGGCTAGGAAACACCGGGGAGCTGTTTTTT.